What follows are 26 T cell receptor beta chains derived from one specimen sequenced in a study of blood T cells in healthy people across ages. Alongside a J-beta primer mix, a sample-barcoded 5' primer served in a second PCR lasting about 7 to 12 cycles. TCRdb analysed the 5' RACE reads with MiXCR anew, one entry per CDR3 protein. Of 710,000 or so distinct CDR3 sequences in the sample, 20% to 25% were seen once. The source material was blood. These receptors came from a man between 65 and 85 years old in good health.

A few counts support this clonotype. J is TRBJ2-5 and V is TRBV7-2; 9 bases are shared with TRBD2. This CDR3 has 18 residues. V trimming: 1 base; J trimming: 1 base; junction bases outside the gene matches: 10. Germline CDR1 SGHTA, CDR2 FQGNSA. CDR3 in DNA: TGTGCCAGCAGCTTAGAGAGAGCCACTAGCGGGCGCCAAGAGACCCAGTACTTC. Protein product: CASSLERATSGRQETQYF.

The chain uses TRBV11-2 and TRBJ1-2; D gene uncertain. Looked up from germline, CDR1 is SGHAT and CDR2 is FQNNGV. Trimming cost V 5 bases and J 13 bases, with 17 bases left between them. The CDR3 is 12 residues long. The CDR3 bases are TGTGCCAGCAGCCCCCGACCAGTGCCGCCCACCTTC. Translated: CASSPRPVPPTF.

This clonotype was seen only a few times. The chain joins TRBV5-1 to TRBJ1-6; no reliable D call. Trimming removed 0 bases at V and 8 bases at J, with 6 bases between. CDR3 length: 13 residues. From germline, CDR1 is SGHRS and CDR2 YFSETQ. CDR3 region: CASSLDIDSPLHF. In nucleotides, the CDR3 is TGCGCCAGCAGCTTGGACATTGATTCACCCCTCCACTTT.

This clonotype has more than one count but fewer than ten. V usage is TRBV20-1 and J usage is TRBJ2-3; D remains unclear. In germline, CDR1 is DFQATT, CDR2 SNEGSKA (reference sequence). The CDR3 runs 13 residues. Trimming removed 3 bases at V and 4 bases at J, with 11 bases between. This CDR3 is CSASTEFADTQYF. DNA for the CDR3: TGCAGTGCTAGTACGGAATTCGCAGATACGCAGTATTTT.

This clonotype was detected a few times. The genes are TRBV27 and TRBJ2-7, with D possibly TRBD1 on 6 matching bases. From germline, CDR1 is MNHEY and CDR2 SMNVEV (reference sequence). V was cut by 6 bases and J by 3 bases, with 21 bases left in between. This CDR3 is 16 amino acids long. The CDR3 reads CASRVQGSPTRYEQYF. For the CDR3, the DNA is TGTGCCAGCAGGGTGCAGGGGTCCCCCACTCGCTACGAGCAGTACTTC.

In this sample, this clonotype turned up a few times. J is TRBJ2-7 and V is TRBV24-1; 7 bases line up with TRBD2. The length of the CDR3 is 14 residues. V gave up 8 bases and J gave up 2 bases; unmatched junction bases: 8. In germline, CDR1 is KGHDR, CDR2 SFDVKD. The CDR3 spells CATKKRDLTYEQYV. CDR3 nucleotide sequence: TGTGCCACCAAGAAGCGGGACCTAACCTACGAGCAGTACGTC.

The V call is TRBV7-6, the J call TRBJ2-3; tentatively, D is TRBD2 (6 bases). The CDR3 totals 16 residues. Germline V gives CDR1 SGHVS, CDR2 FNYEAQ. Trimming shortened V by 3 bases and J by 2 bases, and 15 bases separated the two germline ends. CDR3 sequence reads: CASSLLAGLNTDTQYF. The CDR3 DNA reads TGTGCCAGCAGCTTGTTGGCGGGACTTAACACAGATACGCAGTATTTT.

This clonotype turned up a few times. The J gene is TRBJ2-4, the V gene TRBV12-3 or TRBV12-4, with 9 bases identical to TRBD1. CDR3 length: 15 amino acids. J lost 3 bases, V lost 6 bases, and 6 bases had no gene match. The CDR3 region has the DNA TGTGCCAGCAGCAGGGACAGGGCTGACAAAAACATTCAGTACTTC. Translation: CASSRDRADKNIQYF.

V usage is TRBV7-8 and J usage is TRBJ2-5, with 13 bases that match TRBD2. The J call is uncertain, as TRBJ2-1 better fits the DNA end. The CDR3 spans 15 residues. Germline loops: CDR1 SGHVS, CDR2 FQNEAQ. In nucleotides, the CDR3 is TGTGCCAGCAGCCTGACTAGCGGGGGGTTCTATGAGCAGTTCTTC. Translated: CASSLTSGGFYEQFF.

The V call is TRBV11-2, the J call TRBJ1-4; D is undetermined. Trimming pared 5 bases from V and 0 bases from J, leaving 13 bases between. The CDR3 has 16 amino acids. Germline CDR1 is SGHAT and CDR2 is FQNNGV. The DNA for the CDR3 is TGTGCCAGCAGCCCGTTGCGGGGAGCAACTAATGAAAAACTGTTTTTT. Amino acids: CASSPLRGATNEKLFF.

The rearrangement links TRBV5-1 to TRBJ2-2, with 7 bases lining up with TRBD1. The CDR3 loop spans 15 amino acids. Losses at the gene ends were 6 bases for V and 2 bases for J; bases not matched to a gene: 7. Germline loops: CDR1 SGHRS, CDR2 YFSETQ. CDR3 DNA sequence: TGCGCCAGCATGAGCGCAGGGGGTAACACCGGGGAGCTGTTTTTT. This translates into CASMSAGGNTGELFF.

This clonotype was found a few times. V gene TRBV6-2 or TRBV6-3 combines with J gene TRBJ2-1, with 8 bases lining up with TRBD2. Unmatched junction bases numbered 11, after V lost 7 bases and J lost 15 bases. The CDR3 consists of 12 residues. In germline, CDR1 is MNHEY, CDR2 SVGEGT. In DNA, the CDR3 is TGTGCCAGCACCGAAGAGCGGGAGCCTCGGTTCTTC. Amino acid sequence: CASTEEREPRFF.

This clonotype was observed a few times. J is TRBJ1-2 and V is TRBV20-1, with 8 bases fitting TRBD1. The germline V gene has CDR1 DFQATT and CDR2 SNEGSKA (reference sequence). CDR3 length: 14 amino acids. After removal of 2 bases from V and 2 bases from J, the junction contained 4 bases not matched to a gene. The CDR3 sequence: CSARSGQGNYGYTF. For the CDR3, the DNA is TGCAGTGCTAGATCCGGACAGGGCAACTATGGCTACACCTTC.

The rearrangement links TRBV27 to TRBJ2-2, with TRBD2 matching over 12 bases. Germline assignment: CDR1 MNHEY and CDR2 SMNVEV (reference sequence). Losses at the gene ends were 4 bases for V and 3 bases for J; bases not matched to a gene: 9. This CDR3 is 18 amino acids long. The CDR3 nucleotides read TGTGCCAGCAGTTACCGCCAGACTAGCGGGGGCCACACCGGGGAGCTGTTTTTT. Its translation: CASSYRQTSGGHTGELFF.

This clonotype was seen only a few times. The chain employs TRBV10-3 and TRBJ1-1; D call uncertain. Trimming left V 0 bases short and J 9 bases short, with 11 bases between. The CDR3 is 13 amino acids. The germline gives CDR1 ENHRY, CDR2 SYGVKD. The chain's CDR3 is CAISESTLTKAFF. CDR3 in DNA: TGTGCCATCAGTGAGTCGACTCTAACTAAAGCTTTCTTT.

A few counts support this clonotype. This chain connects TRBV19 to TRBJ2-3; the D is unclear. The germline CDR1 and CDR2 sequences are LNHDA and SQIVND (reference sequence). The CDR3 extends over 14 amino acids. V gave up 4 bases and J gave up 6 bases, with 14 bases separating them. In nucleotides, the CDR3 is TGTGCCAGTAGTAACACCGGACCCTTGGATACGCAGTATTTT. Its translation is CASSNTGPLDTQYF.

The rearrangement uses TRBV6-5 and TRBJ1-1; the match to TRBD1 covers 7 bases. V lost 4 bases to trimming and J lost 5 bases; unmatched junction nucleotides: 10. Germline V CDR1 and CDR2: MNHEY, SVGAGI. The CDR3 has 15 amino acids. Here the CDR3 DNA reads TGTGCCAGCAGTTTTGACAGGGACAGTTGGACTGAAGCTTTCTTT. Protein: CASSFDRDSWTEAFF.

This chain joins TRBV6-5 and TRBJ2-1; 9 bases are a match to TRBD2. The CDR3 runs to 15 residues. Trimming at V came to 6 bases and at J to 6 bases, leaving 9 bases not matched to a gene. CDR1 MNHEY and CDR2 SVGAGI come from the germline V gene. CDR3 nucleotide sequence: TGTGCCAGCAGCCATAGCGGGAGCCCTTTCAATGAGCAGTTCTTC. Translation: CASSHSGSPFNEQFF.

This clonotype came up a few times. The chain combines TRBV28 with TRBJ2-7, with D possibly being TRBD2 (5 bases). Germline loops: CDR1 MDHEN, CDR2 SYDVKM. Trimming cost V 6 bases and J 3 bases, with 12 bases left between them. The CDR3 has 13 amino acids. The CDR3, as DNA: TGTGCCAGCAGCTTAACTAGAGACTACGAGCAGTACTTC. Encoded protein: CASSLTRDYEQYF. Full variable domain (rest looked up from reference TRBV28 and TRBJ2-7): DVKVTQSSRYLVKRTGEKVFLECVQDMDHENMFWYRQDPGLGLRLIYFSYDVKMKEKGDIPEGYSVSREKKERFSLILESASTNQTSMYLCASSLTRDYEQYFGPGTRLTVT.

This rearrangement joins TRBV5-1 to TRBJ2-2, with D unresolved. The V end was cut by 0 bases, the J end by 2 bases, with 11 bases between. Germline CDR1 reads SGHRS; CDR2 reads YFSETQ. The length of the CDR3 is 16 residues. CDR3: CASSLAIGINTGELFF. CDR3 DNA: TGCGCCAGCAGCTTGGCGATAGGGATCAACACCGGGGAGCTGTTTTTT. The full variable domain, completed using reference TRBV5-1 and TRBJ2-2, is KAGVTQTPRYLIKTRGQQVTLSCSPISGHRSVSWYQQTPGQGLQFLFEYFSETQRNKGNFPGRFSGRQFSNSRSEMNVSTLELGDSALYLCASSLAIGINTGELFFGEGSRLTVL.

This clonotype was counted only a few times. This rearrangement joins TRBV7-6 to TRBJ2-5; 7 bases align to TRBD1. V was clipped by 1 base and J by 4 bases; unmatched bases: 3. Looked up from germline, CDR1 is SGHVS and CDR2 is FNYEAQ. The CDR3 extends over 14 amino acids. In DNA, the CDR3 is TGTGCCAGCAGCTTAGAGGGGGCTACAGAGACCCAGTACTTC. Translating gives CASSLEGATETQYF.

This chain connects TRBV18 to TRBJ2-2; D is unresolved. Germline CDR1 and CDR2: KGHSH and LQKENI. The CDR3 is made up of 16 amino acids. The V and J ends lost 0 bases and 1 base respectively, with 9 bases between them. CDR3 sequence reads: CASSPPKFGNTGELFF. The CDR3 region has the DNA TGTGCCAGCTCACCACCGAAGTTTGGGAACACCGGGGAGCTGTTTTTT.

V is TRBV12-3 or TRBV12-4 and J is TRBJ1-2; tentative D call: TRBD1 (6 bases). This CDR3 has 14 residues. The V gene lost 4 bases and the J gene lost 6 bases, with 15 bases spanning the gap. The CDR3 loop reads CASSSLGGLDGYTF. The CDR3 DNA reads as TGTGCCAGCAGTTCCCTGGGGGGGCTTGATGGCTACACCTTC.

This chain connects TRBV20-1 to TRBJ2-5; 8 nucleotides align to TRBD1. The DNA end is more similar to TRBJ2-1, so the J call may be wrong. Germline V gives CDR1 DFQATT, CDR2 SNEGSKA (reference sequence). The CDR3 sequence is 11 residues long. The CDR3 here is CSAPGQGEQFF. For the CDR3, the DNA is TGCAGTGCACCCGGACAGGGCGAGCAGTTCTTC.

The chain employs TRBV7-3 and TRBJ2-3; D is possibly TRBD1 or TRBD2 (5 bases each). Per germline, CDR1 SGHTA and CDR2 FQGTGA. There are 15 residues in the CDR3. With 2 bases removed from V and 3 bases from J, the gap between germline ends came to 12 bases. The DNA for the CDR3 is TGTGCCAGCAGCTTACAGGGACCCGCGACAGATACGCAGTATTTT. This encodes CASSLQGPATDTQYF.

The V gene is TRBV12-3 or TRBV12-4, the J gene TRBJ1-1, with no clear D. CDR3 size: 15 residues. The V end was cut by 5 bases, the J end by 3 bases, with 16 bases between. DNA of the CDR3: TGTGCCAGCAGTAATCGTCCATCGGGATACACTGAAGCTTTCTTT. Amino acid sequence: CASSNRPSGYTEAFF.